This TCR beta chain was observed in a study of OX40 agonist ivuxolimab in advanced cancers. There are 11 residues in the CDR3. Study findings and constraints: Individuals who were partial responders at 0.1-3.0 mg/kg had clonal expansion that ranked among the lowest. Doses of 0.1 to 3.0 mg/kg were accompanied by clonal expansion of CD4+ and CD8+ blood T cells by week 6.

Clones were read by immunoSEQ multiplex PCR, and TCRdb kept only the in-frame ones, dropping some. The repertoire holds approximately 32,000 clones, with approximately 91% as singletons. For this clone: Its antigen is not known.

Sequenced here: CD4+ or CD8+ T cells sorted from blood, sampled in a trial of the OX40 agonist ivuxolimab. This clonotype was obtained from an adult with an advanced solid tumor such as melanoma, head and neck, liver or kidney cancer. This chain connects TRBV21-1 to TRBJ2-5. TRBV21-1 is shown as a pseudogene. As DNA, the CDR3 is TGTGCCAGCAGCAGACCCTGGGTGGCTTACTTC. It yields the protein CASSRPWVAYF.